Listed below are T cell receptor beta chains from one sample, sequenced in a study of CD8 T cells in Susac syndrome. TCRdb called the immunoSEQ multiplex PCR reads again in MiXCR, with one record for every CDR3 protein. The table records about 430,000 distinct CDR3 sequences, around 83% of them present only once. The sample was CD8+ T cells from PBMCs. Receptors originate from a human donor with multiple sclerosis. Each CDR3 is given with its conserved first and last residue. A D gene is named only where the DNA matches it firmly. Expanded clones are given a class, and other clones once, few, many or no size at all.

CDR3 protein: CASSEGRQYEQYF
CDR3 DNA: TGTGCCAGCAGTGAAGGGCGGCAGTACGAGCAGTACTTC
CDR3 length: 13
D gene: NA
V gene: TRBV6-4
J gene: TRBJ2-7
clone size: NA

CDR3 protein: CASSLVGAGGELFF
CDR3 DNA: TGTGCCAGCAGTTTAGTCGGGGCCGGGGGGGAGCTGTTTTTT
CDR3 length: 14
D gene: NA
V gene: TRBV27
J gene: TRBJ2-2
clone size: NA

CDR3 protein: CASSIDGGNQPQHF
CDR3 DNA: TGTGCCAGCAGTATAGACGGCGGCAATCAGCCCCAGCATTTT
CDR3 length: 14
D gene: NA
V gene: TRBV6-1
J gene: TRBJ1-5
clone size: few

CDR3 protein: CASWGFSDIQYF
CDR3 DNA: TGTGCCAGCTGGGGGTTCAGCGACATTCAGTACTTC
CDR3 length: 12
D gene: NA
V gene: TRBV6-1
J gene: TRBJ2-4
clone size: once

CDR3 protein: CASSPGQIFSYGYTF
CDR3 DNA: TGTGCCAGCAGCCCGGGACAGATTTTTTCCTATGGCTACACCTTC
CDR3 length: 15
D gene: TRBD1
V gene: TRBV5-5
J gene: TRBJ1-2
clone size: NA

CDR3 protein: CASSDTNYREGGEQFF
CDR3 DNA: TGTGCCAGCAGCGACACCAACTACAGGGAAGGCGGTGAGCAGTTCTTC
CDR3 length: 16
D gene: NA
V gene: TRBV7-9
J gene: TRBJ2-1
clone size: NA

CDR3 protein: CASSQVQGEEKLFF
CDR3 DNA: TGCGCCAGCAGCCAGGTACAGGGGGAAGAAAAACTGTTTTTT
CDR3 length: 14
D gene: TRBD1
V gene: TRBV4-1
J gene: TRBJ1-4
clone size: NA

CDR3 protein: CASSPRGGNTGELFF
CDR3 DNA: TGTGCCAGCAGTCCTAGGGGCGGGAACACCGGGGAGCTGTTTTTT
CDR3 length: 15
D gene: NA
V gene: TRBV6-5
J gene: TRBJ2-2
clone size: few

CDR3 protein: CASSSGLGGQNTEAFF
CDR3 DNA: TGCGCCAGCAGCTCGGGCCTTGGGGGGCAGAACACTGAAGCTTTCTTT
CDR3 length: 16
D gene: NA
V gene: TRBV5-1
J gene: TRBJ1-1
clone size: NA

CDR3 protein: CASSQVGQAYEQYF
CDR3 DNA: TGCGCCAGCAGCCAAGTTGGACAGGCCTACGAGCAGTACTTC
CDR3 length: 14
D gene: TRBD1
V gene: TRBV4-1
J gene: TRBJ2-7
clone size: few

CDR3 protein: CASSPRDRLLNTEAFF
CDR3 DNA: TGTGCCAGCAGCCCTAGGGACAGGCTCTTGAACACTGAAGCTTTCTTT
CDR3 length: 16
D gene: TRBD1
V gene: TRBV14
J gene: TRBJ1-1
clone size: NA

CDR3 protein: CATSGTSYTGELFF
CDR3 DNA: TGTGCCACCTCCGGGACATCTTACACCGGGGAGCTGTTTTTT
CDR3 length: 14
D gene: NA
V gene: TRBV19
J gene: TRBJ2-2
clone size: once

CDR3 protein: CASSLGTGTEQYF
CDR3 DNA: TGTGCCAGCAGCTTGGGGACAGGGACTGAGCAGTACTTC
CDR3 length: 13
D gene: TRBD1
V gene: TRBV5-4
J gene: TRBJ2-7
clone size: NA

CDR3 protein: CASSFGQAAGELFF
CDR3 DNA: TGTGCCAGCAGTTTTGGACAGGCGGCCGGGGAGCTGTTTTTT
CDR3 length: 14
D gene: TRBD1
V gene: TRBV27
J gene: TRBJ2-2
clone size: NA